The 27 T cell receptor beta chains given below trace back to one sample, sequenced in a study of shared clonotypes between healthy human individuals (dated by TCRdb to 2020 to 2021). For the CD8 naive samples, CD45RO-negative cells were positively selected for CCR7, yielding a CD45RA+CCR7+ population from which TemRA cells were excluded. Libraries were prepared through the immunoSEQ multiplex PCR assay. The immuneACCESS repertoire file appears here via TCRdb, limited to in-frame rearrangements. These files lack a portion of the clones; in checked studies, under half of the deficit traces to unresolved V genes, and the cause of the others is not known. This sample has roughly 2.1 million clones in its table, and 93% of those were observed once. The top ten hold roughly 1.8% of the sample. The sample consisted of naive CD8+ T cells from PBMCs. In the paper's terms, the cell subset or site label means: CD45RA+CCR7+. The source is a man aged 18 to 29 in good health. Some clones in this sample may be carry-over from other donors' samples.

V is TRBV15 and J is TRBJ2-1, with a tentative D call TRBD2 (5 bases). CDR3 size: 15 residues. From germline, CDR1 is LNHNV and CDR2 YYDKDF (reference sequence). V was clipped by 5 bases and J by 6 bases, with 17 bases between them. The CDR3 DNA reads as TGTGCCACCAGCTTCCGGACTCAGTCGTCCAATGAGCAGTTCTTC. It codes for CATSFRTQSSNEQFF.

V usage is TRBV5-4 and J usage is TRBJ2-7; TRBD1 aligns across 9 bases. The germline V gene encodes CDR1 SGHNT and CDR2 YYREEE (reference sequence). This CDR3 has 16 amino acids. V dropped 1 base and J dropped 5; count of bases not matched to a gene: 10. The CDR3 region has the DNA TGTGCCAGCAGCTTGAGTTGGAGGACAGGGGTCCACGAGCAGTACTTC. Its protein product is CASSLSWRTGVHEQYF.

Only a few counts were recorded for this clone. The sample holds other DNA sequences that translate to the same CDR3. The chain couples TRBV27 to TRBJ1-1; D remains unclear. The germline V gene encodes CDR1 MNHEY and CDR2 SMNVEV (reference sequence). The CDR3 runs to 11 residues. V dropped 2 bases and J dropped 5 bases, with 3 bases sitting between them. DNA of the CDR3: TGTGCCAGCAGTTTAGGGACTGAAGCTTTCTTT. Translation gives CASSLGTEAFF.

This chain connects TRBV29-1 to TRBJ1-3, with unresolved D. Trimming stripped 4 bases from V and 0 bases from J, with 13 bases between. CDR3 length equals 15 residues. Germline V gene lookup returns CDR1 SQVTM and CDR2 ANQGSEA. The CDR3 sequence: CSVVGPGPSGNTIYF. CDR3 nucleotide sequence: TGCAGCGTTGTTGGCCCGGGCCCCTCTGGAAACACCATATATTTT.

The chain recombines TRBV10-3 with TRBJ1-6; no definite D call. CDR1 ENHRY and CDR2 SYGVKD come from the germline V gene. Deletions cut 2 bases from V and 7 bases from J, with 9 bases between. This CDR3 spans 14 amino acids. The CDR3 here is CAISEVIGNSPLHF. The CDR3 DNA sequence: TGTGCCATCAGTGAGGTCATAGGAAATTCACCCCTCCACTTT.

This sequence joins TRBV28 and TRBJ1-5; 7 positions match TRBD1. CDR3 size: 17 residues. V shed 5 bases and J 2 bases; nucleotides not matched to a gene: 12. Germline-derived CDR1 and CDR2 are MDHEN and SYDVKM. The CDR3, as DNA: TGTGCCAGCAGTCCCGAACAGGGGCGGCCGGGCAATCAGCCCCAGCATTTT. Its protein product is CASSPEQGRPGNQPQHF.

This clone was seen once. V and J are TRBV19 and TRBJ2-3, with no clear D. Per the germline V gene, CDR1 is LNHDA and CDR2 is SQIVND (reference sequence). Trimming left V 5 bases short and J 3 bases short, with 9 bases between. This CDR3 spans 13 amino acids. The CDR3 region is CASSSVGTDTQYF. The CDR3 bases are TGTGCCAGTAGTTCCGTAGGTACAGATACGCAGTATTTT.

The chain recombines TRBV6-1 with TRBJ1-1, with a weak D call TRBD1 (6 bases). V was clipped by 0 bases and J by 6 bases, with 11 bases between them. The CDR3 runs 14 residues. CDR1 and CDR2 (germline): MNHNS, SASEGT. CDR3 sequence: CASSEAGGGAEAFF. CDR3 bases: TGTGCCAGCAGTGAAGCGGGGGGGGGCGCTGAAGCTTTCTTT.

The gene calls are TRBV7-9 and TRBJ2-2; the D gene is possibly TRBD1 (6 bases). V was clipped by 4 bases and J by 1 base, with 10 bases between them. Germline loops: CDR1 SEHNR, CDR2 FQNEAQ (reference sequence). The CDR3 extends over 15 amino acids. Here the CDR3 reads CASSSPTGNTGELFF. The DNA for the CDR3 is TGTGCCAGCAGCTCCCCGACAGGGAACACCGGGGAGCTGTTTTTT.

This clone has only a few counts. Other DNA variants within this sample encode the same CDR3. The chain couples TRBV29-1 to TRBJ1-1; D remains unclear. Germline V gene data show CDR1 as SQVTM and CDR2 as ANQGSEA. V was clipped by 5 bases and J by 1 base, with 8 bases between them. This CDR3 is built from 12 residues. The CDR3 DNA is TGCAGCGTTCTCGGCGGGAACACTGAAGCTTTCTTT. It codes for CSVLGGNTEAFF. Full variable domain (outside the CDR3, taken from reference TRBV29-1 and TRBJ1-1): SAVISQKPSRDICQRGTSLTIQCQVDSQVTMMFWYRQQPGQSLTLIATANQGSEATYESGFVIDKFPISRPNLTFSTLTVSNMSPEDSSIYLCSVLGGNTEAFFGQGTRLTVV.

V is TRBV6-5 and J is TRBJ1-2; TRBD1 matches at 8 bases. V dropped 3 bases and J dropped 0; count of bases not matched to a gene: 3. The CDR3 runs to 15 residues. Germline V CDR1 and CDR2: MNHEY, SVGAGI. The CDR3: CASSYEQGANYGYTF. CDR3 DNA: TGTGCCAGCAGTTATGAACAGGGGGCTAACTATGGCTACACCTTC.

The rearrangement links TRBV6-5 to TRBJ1-2, with D uncertain. The CDR3 has 15 amino acids. V shed 2 bases and J shed 0 bases, with 10 bases lying between them. Germline lookup yields CDR1 MNHEY and CDR2 SVGAGI. CDR3 nucleotides: TGTGCCAGCAGTTACCTCCCCCAAGCTAACTATGGCTACACCTTC. It encodes CASSYLPQANYGYTF.

The CDR3, as DNA: TGCGCCAGCAGTGCCCATAGGACAGGTGGTGACTATGGCTACACCTTC. Protein sequence: CASSAHRTGGDYGYTF. The V call is TRBV10-1, the J call TRBJ1-2; 7 bases agree with TRBD1. CDR1 and CDR2 (germline): WNHNN, SYGVQD (reference sequence). The J segment lost 3 bases and the V segment lost 4 bases, leaving 11 bases of the junction unmatched. The CDR3 totals 16 residues.

The CDR3, as DNA: TGTGCCAGCAGTGCCGACAGGGGGCGCCGGGCCTACCAGGAAGAGACCCAGTACTTC. Amino acids: CASSADRGRRAYQEETQYF. This rearrangement joins TRBV6-1 to TRBJ2-5; 10 bases line up with TRBD1. This CDR3 spans 19 amino acids. Germline V gene sequence: CDR1 MNHNS, CDR2 SASEGT. The J segment lost 3 bases and the V segment lost 4 bases, leaving 17 bases of the junction unmatched.

CDR3 in amino acids: CASSSALGPGLYF. The CDR3 DNA sequence: TGTGCCAGCAGTTCCGCACTAGGTCCAGGCCTGTATTTT. V usage is TRBV27 and J usage is TRBJ2-3, with a tentative D call TRBD2 (5 bases). Germline V CDR1 and CDR2: MNHEY, SMNVEV (reference sequence). The CDR3 is made up of 13 amino acids. Deletions cut 4 bases from V and 14 bases from J, with 19 bases between.

This rearrangement joins TRBV30 to TRBJ1-2; 7 bases are shared with TRBD1. CDR1 is GTSNPN and CDR2 is SVGIG in the germline V gene (reference sequence). This CDR3 is 17 amino acids long. Trimming took 3 bases from V and 4 from J; bases not matched to a gene: 17. For the CDR3, the DNA is TGTGCCTGGAGCGCCTCGTGGGAGGACAGGAGGGGCTATGGCTACACCTTC. It translates to CAWSASWEDRRGYGYTF.

The chain has TRBV2 and TRBJ2-1; tentatively, D is TRBD1 (6 bases). Germline values: CDR1 SNHLY, CDR2 FYNNEI. The CDR3 is 18 amino acids. Between the trimmed V and J ends, which lost 3 bases and 0 bases, there was a span of 18 bases. The CDR3 region has the DNA TGTGCCAGCAGTGATACCGAGGGGGAGAAAAGCTCCTACAATGAGCAGTTCTTC. As protein: CASSDTEGEKSSYNEQFF.

The chain carries TRBV6-5 and TRBJ1-1, with 8 bases fitting TRBD1. The CDR3 spans 15 residues. The germline gives CDR1 MNHEY, CDR2 SVGAGI. J lost 3 bases, V lost 5 bases, and 8 bases had no gene match. The DNA for the CDR3 is TGTGCCAGCAGTGGGGCGACAGGGGTGGACACTGAAGCTTTCTTT. This encodes CASSGATGVDTEAFF.

The chain uses TRBV27 and TRBJ2-7; 9 bases line up with TRBD2. The length of the CDR3 is 15 residues. Germline assignment: CDR1 MNHEY and CDR2 SMNVEV (reference sequence). With 5 bases clipped from V and 2 bases from J, the junction kept 7 bases outside the gene matches. CDR3 amino acids: CASSRVAGEAYEQYF. CDR3 sequence (DNA): TGTGCCAGCAGTCGCGTAGCGGGAGAGGCCTACGAGCAGTACTTC.

This chain joins TRBV5-1 and TRBJ1-1, with D possibly TRBD1 on 6 matching bases. V was cut by 1 base and J by 4 bases, with 11 bases left in between. The CDR3 contains 14 residues. The germline V gene encodes CDR1 SGHRS and CDR2 YFSETQ. The CDR3 loop reads CASSLRGASTEAFF. The DNA of the CDR3 is TGCGCCAGCAGCTTGCGGGGGGCGAGCACTGAAGCTTTCTTT.

The CDR3 sequence: CASSPRRTNLDEQYF. Written as DNA, the CDR3 is TGTGCCAGCAGCCCCCGACGGACCAACCTAGACGAGCAGTACTTC. J is TRBJ2-7 and V is TRBV9; D is undetermined. The CDR3 length is 15 residues. CDR1 and CDR2 from the germline V gene are SGDLS and YYNGEE. Between the trimmed V and J ends, which lost 4 bases and 5 bases, there was a span of 19 bases.

CDR3 amino acids: CASSIGTAGEVEQFF. The CDR3 region has the DNA TGTGCCAGTAGTATAGGGACAGCGGGCGAGGTTGAGCAGTTCTTC. V is TRBV19 and J is TRBJ2-1, with D perhaps assigned TRBD1 or TRBD2 (6 bases each). The CDR3 is 15 residues long. With 1 base removed from V and 9 bases from J, the gap between germline ends came to 16 bases. CDR1 and CDR2 from the germline V gene are LNHDA and SQIVND (reference sequence).

V usage is TRBV27 and J usage is TRBJ2-7, with TRBD1 matching 7 bases. Per the germline V gene, CDR1 is MNHEY and CDR2 is SMNVEV (reference sequence). Losses at the gene ends were 5 bases for V and 3 bases for J; bases not matched to a gene: 7. The CDR3 loop spans 14 amino acids. CDR3 sequence: CASSPPDRIYEQYF. CDR3 sequence (DNA): TGTGCCAGCAGTCCCCCGGACAGGATCTACGAGCAGTACTTC.

This sequence joins TRBV5-8 and TRBJ1-4; D possibly corresponds to TRBD1 (5 bases). Germline values: CDR1 SGHTS, CDR2 YDEGEE. CDR3 length: 15 residues. Trimming stripped 4 bases from V and 0 bases from J, with 10 bases between. The DNA of the CDR3 is TGTGCCAGCAGCCCCGGGGGGGCAACTAATGAAAAACTGTTTTTT. It specifies CASSPGGATNEKLFF. The variable domain in full, completed from reference TRBV5-8 and TRBJ1-4, reads EAGVTQSPTHLIKTRGQQATLRCSPISGHTSVYWYQQALGLGLQFLLWYDEGEERNRGNFPPRFSGRQFPNYSSELNVNALELEDSALYLCASSPGGATNEKLFFGSGTQLSVL.

This chain connects TRBV27 to TRBJ2-2; D uncertain. The CDR3 loop spans 14 amino acids. Germline CDR1 reads MNHEY; CDR2 reads SMNVEV (reference sequence). Trimming took off 3 bases at V and 6 bases at J, with 11 bases between the two ends. CDR3 sequence: CASSFDRLSGELFF. CDR3 DNA: TGTGCCAGCAGTTTTGATAGGCTCTCCGGGGAGCTGTTTTTT.

This clone was seen a single time. The chain carries TRBV5-4 and TRBJ2-7; 8 bases are shared with TRBD2. This CDR3 is built from 15 residues. The germline V gene has CDR1 SGHNT and CDR2 YYREEE (reference sequence). V trimming: 1 base; J trimming: 2 bases; junction bases outside the gene matches: 5. CDR3 region: CASSLKRELPYEQYF. The DNA of the CDR3 is TGTGCCAGCAGCTTGAAGCGGGAGCTCCCCTACGAGCAGTACTTC.

The J gene is TRBJ2-3, the V gene TRBV9; maybe TRBD2 (6 bases). The CDR3 sequence is 16 residues long. Germline loops: CDR1 SGDLS, CDR2 YYNGEE. Between the trimmed V and J ends, which lost 0 bases and 3 bases, there was a span of 14 bases. CDR3: CASSVESGGLTDTQYF. For the CDR3, the DNA is TGTGCCAGCAGCGTAGAATCCGGGGGACTTACAGATACGCAGTATTTT.